The entry that follows covers one T cell receptor (beta chain) sequence. J was trimmed by 0 bases and V by 4 bases; bases with no gene match: 4. Germline V gene lookup returns CDR1 SGDLS and CDR2 YYNGEE. The CDR3 is 14 residues long. The data were taken from a study of shared clonotypes between healthy human individuals. It was CD45RO-negative cells, positively selected for CCR7, that made up naive CD8 cells, with terminally differentiated effector memory CD45RA+ cells excluded. Some clones are missing from TCRdb's copy, which holds only in-frame ones; the method was immunoSEQ multiplex PCR. This table holds hundreds of thousands of clones, roughly 96% found once.

Sequenced sample: naive CD8+ T cells sorted from blood. The gene calls are TRBV9 and TRBJ2-7; 7 bases line up with TRBD2. This receptor was taken from a woman under 40 in good health. For the CDR3, the DNA is TGTGCCAGCAGCCCGGCGGGAGTCTCCTACGAGCAGTACTTC. Residues: CASSPAGVSYEQYF.